This T cell receptor beta chain originates from a study of early T cells in non-severe SARS-CoV-2 infection. The overall study: Sequenced material consisted of bulk RNA (from unsorted whole blood), and chains were unpaired.

Worth noting for this clonotype: Its antigen is still unknown.

Findings and caveats of the study: Anti-spike CD8 responses were favored in VDJdb matching, and private and CD4 specificities were missed.

Unique molecular identifier tags were affixed to discrete cDNA molecules. Via MiXCR, TCRdb re-called the 5' RACE reads, giving one row per CDR3 protein. Counted here are around 53,000 distinct CDR3 sequences, approximately 7.5% occurring once; the ten biggest clones make up 5% to 6.5%. The V end lost 5 bases, the J end lost 4 bases, and 8 bases lay between the germline ends. The CDR3 is made up of 11 amino acids. Per the germline V gene, CDR1 is SQVTM and CDR2 is ANQGSEA. The rearrangement joins TRBV29-1 to TRBJ1-2, with D maybe TRBD1 (5 bases). The sample comprised whole blood. The receptor was derived from an adult who was a healthcare worker with PCR-confirmed SARS-CoV-2 infection or an uninfected control (not recorded which). CDR3 sequence reads: CSVLGTYGYTF. The DNA of the CDR3 is TGCAGCGTTTTGGGGACCTATGGCTACACCTTC.